Detailed here is one T cell receptor (beta chain). Blood and skin TCR RNA was reverse transcribed with alpha and beta constant primers. Amplification of ligated cDNA took four PCR rounds with SP2 and nested alpha and beta constant primers. TCRdb passed the 5' RACE reads through MiXCR, listing each CDR3 protein once. Counted here are some 22,000 distinct CDR3 sequences, 4% to 4.5% occurring once; the ten biggest clones make up about 8.3%. Adult healthy volunteers gave 2.5 ml peripheral blood for whole-blood RNA. This sample is part of a study of naive and memory T cell subsets. The length of the CDR3 is 16 residues. CDR1 is KGHSH and CDR2 is LQKENI in the germline V gene. V shed 1 base and J shed 5 bases, with 15 bases lying between them.

This receptor was identified in a male donor in good health. V usage is TRBV18 and J usage is TRBJ2-4, with D tentatively TRBD1 (5 bases). CDR3 amino acids: CASSPLQGSRENIQYF. CDR3 nucleotide sequence: TGTGCCAGCTCACCACTCCAGGGAAGTAGGGAAAACATTCAGTACTTC.